Given below is one TCR beta chain in context. What this receptor recognizes is not known. No clone much larger than this one lies a single base away; base qualities are absent. The CDR3 starts with the cysteine, ends with the phenylalanine, and has 12 residues. The CDR3 DNA has 36 bases and is translated from base 1. The germline V and J ends show losses of 5 bases and 8 bases respectively, and no gene match explains 4 bases of the junction. The germline V gene yields SGHTA for CDR1 and FQGNSA for CDR2. The data were obtained in a study of technical replicates of blood from a few donors (dated by TCRdb to 2016 to 2017). Receptor libraries were prepared by the immunoSEQ multiplex PCR assay. TCRdb holds this immuneACCESS table with in-frame rearrangements only. Some clones are missing; in checked studies, unresolved V genes explain under half, and the rest has no known cause. This sample comprises 55,000 to 65,000 clones, around 93% of them detected only once. The top ten clones comprise around 4.2% of the sample.

The rearrangement combines TRBV7-2 with TRBJ1-1, with 8 bases matching TRBD1. Specimen: PBMCs. This receptor was identified in a human donor in good health. Some clones in this sample may be carry-over from other donors' samples. The nucleotides read TGTGCCAGCAGCCCATGGACAGGGGAAGCTTTCTTT. Translated, this gives CASSPWTGEAFF.